A single sample is the source of the 3 T cell receptor beta chains below, sequenced in a study of post-analysis software for immune sequencing data. General observations from the study: Compared with controls, patients had more of about five TRBV segments, including TRBV5-6, TRBV5-1 and TRBV20-1.

Incorporated into the TCR beta cDNA libraries were unique molecular identifiers, which served to reduce PCR and sequencing biases. TCRdb used MiXCR to reprocess the PCR reads, holding one entry per CDR3 protein. The profile shows hundreds of thousands of distinct CDR3 sequences, less than 35% of them singletons. What these receptors recognize is not known. Sequencing was carried out using blood. The receptors originated from a girl between 10 and 17 years old with multiple sclerosis.

The chain joins TRBV4-3 to TRBJ1-4; the D gene is possibly TRBD1 (6 bases). Germline CDR1 is LGHNA and CDR2 is YSLEER. The V gene lost 3 bases and the J gene lost 8 bases, with 13 bases spanning the gap. The CDR3 runs to 14 residues. CDR3 residues: CASSQMVTGEKLFF. In DNA, the CDR3 is TGCGCCAGCAGCCAGATGGTCACAGGGGAAAAACTGTTTTTT.

This clonotype has just a few counts. This rearrangement joins TRBV12-3 or TRBV12-4 to TRBJ1-5; 8 nucleotides align to TRBD1. The V gene end was trimmed by 5 bases and the J gene end by 7 bases; junction bases not matched to a gene: 7. CDR3 length: 14 amino acids. The CDR3 sequence: CASSAGGRYQPQHF. The CDR3 bases are TGTGCCAGCAGTGCAGGGGGCAGGTACCAGCCCCAGCATTTT.

The chain uses TRBV11-2 and TRBJ2-1; 8 bases agree with TRBD2. This CDR3 region has 15 residues. With V trimmed by 8 bases and J by 0 bases, 6 bases remained unmatched. Germline V gene lookup returns CDR1 SGHAT and CDR2 FQNNGV. The CDR3 DNA reads as TGTGCCAGCCGGGGGGGGCAGGGCTCCTACAATGAGCAGTTCTTC. Protein product: CASRGGQGSYNEQFF.